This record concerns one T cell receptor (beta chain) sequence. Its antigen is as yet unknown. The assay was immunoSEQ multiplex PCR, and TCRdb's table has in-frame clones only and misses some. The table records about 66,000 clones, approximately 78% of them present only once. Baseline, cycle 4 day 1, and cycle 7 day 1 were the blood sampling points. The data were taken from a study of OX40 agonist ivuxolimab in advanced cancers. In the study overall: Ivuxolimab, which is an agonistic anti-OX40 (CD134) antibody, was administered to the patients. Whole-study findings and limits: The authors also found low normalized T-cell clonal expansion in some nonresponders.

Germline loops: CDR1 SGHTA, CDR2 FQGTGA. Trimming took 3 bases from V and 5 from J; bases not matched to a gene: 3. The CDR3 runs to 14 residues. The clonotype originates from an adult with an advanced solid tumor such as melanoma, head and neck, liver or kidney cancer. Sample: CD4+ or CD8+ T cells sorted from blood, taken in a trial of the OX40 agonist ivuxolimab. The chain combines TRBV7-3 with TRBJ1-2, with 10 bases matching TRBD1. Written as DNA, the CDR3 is TGTGCCAGCAGCTTCGGGGACAGGGGATATGGCTACACCTTC. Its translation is CASSFGDRGYGYTF.